The 28 T cell receptor beta chains in this list originate from one sample, sequenced in a study of cytomegalovirus exposure and HLA in healthy donors (dated by TCRdb to the late 2010s). Library generation was performed with the immunoSEQ multiplex PCR assay. The multiplex PCR relied on a mix of 60 forward primers for TCR Vbeta segments and 13 reverse primers for TCR Jbeta segments. TCRdb re-hosts the immuneACCESS table, in-frame sequences only. Its copies lack some clones; in the studies checked, an unresolved V gene accounts for under half of them, and the cause for the rest is not known. The sample table contains under 200,000 clones; only one count was recorded for 81% of them. The ten biggest clones cover roughly 2% of the sample. Sequencing used PBMCs. Every receptor here comes from a woman younger than 30 in good health and CMV-seronegative.

The chain employs TRBV29-1 and TRBJ2-1; D is undetermined. The CDR3 covers 12 residues. Deletions cut 2 bases from V and 8 bases from J, with 10 bases between. The germline gives CDR1 SQVTM, CDR2 ANQGSEA. The CDR3 sequence: CSVEYVGDEQFF. In DNA, the CDR3 is TGCAGCGTTGAATATGTCGGAGATGAGCAGTTCTTC.

The genes are TRBV25-1 and TRBJ2-7; D is ambiguous. CDR3 length equals 15 residues. Germline CDR1 is MGHDK and CDR2 is SYGVNS. Trimming removed 3 bases at V and 1 base at J, with 13 bases between. CDR3 protein: CASSESGQKSYEQYF. CDR3 bases: TGTGCCAGCAGTGAGTCTGGTCAGAAGTCCTACGAGCAGTACTTC.

V and J are TRBV11-2 and TRBJ2-5, with D tentatively TRBD1 (5 bases). V dropped 2 bases and J dropped 1 base, with 20 bases sitting between them. The CDR3 sequence is 18 residues long. CDR1 SGHAT and CDR2 FQNNGV come from the germline V gene. The CDR3 loop is CASSLSPKGNRFQETQYF. Here the CDR3 DNA reads TGTGCCAGCAGCTTATCCCCCAAAGGGAACAGGTTCCAAGAGACCCAGTACTTC.

This clone was detected once. The chain joins TRBV19 to TRBJ2-3; weak D call: TRBD2 (5 bases). In germline, CDR1 is LNHDA, CDR2 SQIVND (reference sequence). Trimming pared 6 bases from V and 2 bases from J, leaving 12 bases between. The CDR3 loop spans 14 amino acids. Here the CDR3 reads CASSGLTNTDTQYF. CDR3 DNA: TGTGCCAGTAGCGGACTTACTAACACAGATACGCAGTATTTT.

V usage is TRBV6-5 and J usage is TRBJ1-1, with D unclear. The V end was cut by 6 bases, the J end by 1 base, with 12 bases between. CDR3 length: 14 residues. Germline V gene data show CDR1 as MNHEY and CDR2 as SVGAGI. CDR3 sequence reads: CASSRLFGNTEAFF. CDR3 nucleotide sequence: TGTGCCAGCAGCCGGTTGTTCGGGAACACTGAAGCTTTCTTT.

The rearrangement links TRBV4-1 to TRBJ2-1, with 10 bases that match TRBD2. Germline-derived CDR1 and CDR2 are MGHRA and YSYEKL. V lost 3 bases and J lost 4; bases outside the gene matches: 15. The CDR3 has 19 amino acids. The CDR3 reads CASSQSPLGLAVTYNEQFF. CDR3 in DNA: TGCGCCAGCAGCCAGTCCCCACTAGGACTAGCGGTTACGTACAATGAGCAGTTCTTC.

The chain links TRBV21-1 to TRBJ1-2; the table's D call of TRBD1 was not tested on the DNA. TRBV21-1 is a pseudogene. This CDR3 spans 18 amino acids. The chain's CDR3 is CASSQGGGRGQGNYGYTF. CDR3 DNA sequence: TGTGCCAGCAGTCAAGGGGGGGGCAGGGGGCAAGGTAACTATGGCTACACCTTC.

This chain uses TRBV7-2 with TRBJ2-3, with 7 bases matching TRBD1. Per germline, CDR1 SGHTA and CDR2 FQGNSA. V trimming: 2 bases; J trimming: 0 bases; junction bases outside the gene matches: 5. The CDR3 loop spans 16 amino acids. The CDR3 loop reads CASSLSRGPSTDTQYF. For the CDR3, the DNA is TGTGCCAGCAGCTTAAGTAGGGGGCCTAGCACAGATACGCAGTATTTT.

This sequence joins TRBV7-7 and TRBJ2-2, with D maybe TRBD2 (5 bases). The CDR3 sequence is 13 residues long. V lost 5 bases and J lost 4, with 8 bases in between. Per the germline V gene, CDR1 is SSHAT and CDR2 is FNYEAQ (reference sequence). The DNA of the CDR3 is TGTGCCAGCAGCGCCCGGGGCACCGGGGAGCTGTTTTTT. Encoded protein: CASSARGTGELFF.

This rearrangement joins TRBV10-3 to TRBJ2-3; D possibly corresponds to TRBD2 (5 bases). Trimming took off 0 bases at V and 1 base at J, with 5 bases between the two ends. The CDR3 is 14 residues long. Looked up from germline, CDR1 is ENHRY and CDR2 is SYGVKD. The CDR3 is CAISESRGTDTQYF. CDR3 DNA sequence: TGTGCCATCAGTGAGTCGAGGGGCACAGATACGCAGTATTTT.

The sample holds one count of this clone. This chain joins TRBV18 and TRBJ2-5, with D unclear. Judging by the DNA end, TRBJ2-7 fits better; the J call may be wrong. Germline CDR1 and CDR2: KGHSH and LQKENI. This CDR3 contains 12 residues. The DNA of the CDR3 is TGTGCCAGCTCACGATACTCCTACGAGCAGTACTTC. Translation: CASSRYSYEQYF.

V gene TRBV4-1 combines with J gene TRBJ2-4, with 14 bases fitting TRBD2. The ends lost 1 base at V and 8 bases at J; junction bases unmatched: 7. Germline loops: CDR1 MGHRA, CDR2 YSYEKL. CDR3 length: 17 amino acids. The CDR3 is CASSQGGLAGEGHIQYF. The CDR3 DNA reads as TGCGCCAGCAGCCAAGGGGGACTAGCGGGAGAGGGGCACATTCAGTACTTC.

This clone came up once. CDR3 amino acids: CATDRRETQYF. CDR3 DNA sequence: TGTGCCACCGACAGGAGGGAGACCCAGTACTTC. The rearrangement uses TRBV28 and TRBJ2-5, with D perhaps matching TRBD1 (6 bases). V was trimmed by 10 bases and J by 5 bases, leaving 11 bases between them. This CDR3 region has 11 residues. Germline CDR1 reads MDHEN; CDR2 reads SYDVKM.

V and J are TRBV2 and TRBJ1-4, with a weak D call TRBD1 (5 bases). This CDR3 contains 14 residues. CDR1 is SNHLY, CDR2 FYNNEI, per germline. Trimming shortened V by 7 bases and J by 4 bases, and 13 bases separated the two germline ends. The CDR3 protein is CASMDNTFNEKLFF. The DNA for the CDR3 is TGTGCCAGCATGGACAATACTTTTAATGAAAAACTGTTTTTT.

This clone was seen repeatedly, ten times or more. V and J are TRBV25-1 and TRBJ1-1, with TRBD1 as a possible D gene (5 bases). Germline V lookup: CDR1 MGHDK, CDR2 SYGVNS. The CDR3 sequence is 14 residues long. V lost 3 bases and J 8 bases, leaving 16 bases between the germline ends. CDR3: CASSDLQASREAFF. In DNA form, the CDR3 reads TGTGCCAGCAGTGACCTACAGGCCAGTCGGGAAGCTTTCTTT. Full variable domain (outside the CDR3, taken from reference TRBV25-1 and TRBJ1-1): EADIYQTPRYLVIGTGKKITLECSQTMGHDKMYWYQQDPGMELHLIHYSYGVNSTEKGDLSSESTVSRIRTEHFPLTLESARPSHTSQYLCASSDLQASREAFFGQGTRLTVV.

This sequence joins TRBV6-5 and TRBJ2-3; 7 bases fit TRBD2. Germline lookup yields CDR1 MNHEY and CDR2 SVGAGI. CDR3 length: 15 amino acids. V shed 4 bases, J shed 2 bases, and the junction held 6 bases outside the gene matches. CDR3 DNA: TGTGCCAGCAGTTTTGAGGGAGGGCCCACAGATACGCAGTATTTT. The encoded protein is CASSFEGGPTDTQYF.

V is TRBV19 and J is TRBJ2-5; 11 positions match TRBD1. The assigned J gene may be wrong: the sequence end matches TRBJ2-7 better. The CDR3 length is 16 residues. Germline V CDR1 and CDR2: LNHDA, SQIVND (reference sequence). The CDR3 sequence: CASSTYGTGGSYEQYF. The CDR3, as DNA: TGTGCCAGTAGTACCTATGGGACAGGGGGAAGTTACGAGCAGTACTTC.

This clone was detected a few times. V gene TRBV7-9 combines with J gene TRBJ2-7, with D maybe TRBD2 (5 bases). Trimming took 6 bases from V and 3 from J, leaving 9 bases between them. Germline assignment: CDR1 SEHNR and CDR2 FQNEAQ (reference sequence). The CDR3 sequence is 12 residues long. The CDR3 loop reads CASRGEGYEQYF. CDR3 DNA: TGTGCCAGCAGGGGAGAGGGCTACGAGCAGTACTTC.

The chain recombines TRBV5-8 with TRBJ1-2, with TRBD1 matching over 8 bases. The CDR3 has 17 residues. Trimming cost V 4 bases and J 2 bases; bases outside gene matches: 13. The germline CDR1 and CDR2 sequences are SGHTS and YDEGEE. As DNA, the CDR3 is TGTGCCAGCAGCATGGGACAGGCGATGCTTTCAAACTATGGCTACACCTTC. This translates into CASSMGQAMLSNYGYTF.

This clone appeared once. This CDR3 is CASSIVGRLNQPQHF. The CDR3 DNA reads TGTGCCAGTAGTATAGTGGGGAGGTTAAATCAGCCCCAGCATTTT. The chain uses TRBV19 and TRBJ1-5; no firm D call. This CDR3 contains 15 residues. In germline, CDR1 is LNHDA, CDR2 SQIVND (reference sequence). The V end was cut by 1 base, the J end by 4 bases, with 11 bases between.

The chain uses TRBV11-2 and TRBJ2-1; 8 bases map to TRBD1. Looked up from germline, CDR1 is SGHAT and CDR2 is FQNNGV. The CDR3 has 15 residues. V lost 3 bases and J lost 8; bases outside the gene matches: 9. The CDR3 sequence is CASSLKGQGVYEQFF. The CDR3 DNA follows: TGTGCCAGCAGCTTGAAAGGACAGGGAGTGTATGAGCAGTTCTTC.

Comments on this clone: This same CDR3 is encoded by further DNA sequences in the sample. This sequence joins TRBV4-1 and TRBJ1-5, with 7 bases lining up with TRBD1. This CDR3 comprises 15 residues. CDR1 and CDR2 (germline): MGHRA, YSYEKL. Trimming cost V 0 bases and J 7 bases; bases outside gene matches: 6. The DNA for the CDR3 is TGCGCCAGCAGCCAAGATCGACAGGGAGGACAGCCCCAGCATTTT. Translation: CASSQDRQGGQPQHF.

This clone appeared a few times. This chain joins TRBV5-1 and TRBJ1-4; TRBD1 is a possible D gene (6 bases). Germline V gives CDR1 SGHRS, CDR2 YFSETQ. Trimming took 1 base from V and 8 from J, leaving 12 bases between them. The CDR3 is 14 residues long. The CDR3 DNA sequence: TGCGCCAGCAGCTTGCAGGGGCTTCGCGAAAAACTGTTTTTT. Encoded protein: CASSLQGLREKLFF. Complete variable domain (other parts from reference TRBV5-1 and TRBJ1-4): KAGVTQTPRYLIKTRGQQVTLSCSPISGHRSVSWYQQTPGQGLQFLFEYFSETQRNKGNFPGRFSGRQFSNSRSEMNVSTLELGDSALYLCASSLQGLREKLFFGSGTQLSVL.

The chain's CDR3 is CASSRQGSARQFF. CDR3 in DNA: TGTGCCAGCAGTCGACAGGGGTCGGCAAGGCAGTTCTTC. The chain links TRBV6-5 to TRBJ2-1, with TRBD1 identical over 8 bases. Germline V lookup: CDR1 MNHEY, CDR2 SVGAGI. J gave up 12 bases and V 5 bases, and 9 bases lay outside the gene matches. The CDR3 contains 13 residues.

This clone was recorded once. The chain joins TRBV13 to TRBJ2-7; TRBD1 matches at 9 bases. This CDR3 contains 14 residues. V dropped 5 bases and J dropped 4; count of bases not matched to a gene: 6. Per germline, CDR1 PRHDT and CDR2 FYEKMQ (reference sequence). The CDR3 protein is CASSHGQGSYEQYF. Here the CDR3 DNA reads TGTGCCAGCAGCCACGGACAGGGGAGTTACGAGCAGTACTTC.

The J gene is TRBJ2-3, the V gene TRBV27; the D is unclear. V was trimmed by 6 bases and J by 4 bases, leaving 11 bases between them. The CDR3 runs 13 residues. In germline, CDR1 is MNHEY, CDR2 SMNVEV (reference sequence). The CDR3 DNA follows: TGTGCCAGCAGCCCCGCGAACGCAGATACGCAGTATTTT. Protein sequence: CASSPANADTQYF.

This clone was counted a few times. The CDR3 DNA sequence: TGTGCCAGCAACCAGGGGGGTCGCTCCTACAATGAGCAGTTCTTC. Amino acid sequence: CASNQGGRSYNEQFF. V and J are TRBV5-5 and TRBJ2-1, with a weak D call TRBD1 (7 bases). V lost 6 bases and J lost 0, with 13 bases in between. The CDR3 spans 15 residues. CDR1 SGHKS and CDR2 YYEKEE come from the germline V gene (reference sequence). Full variable domain (remainder filled in from reference TRBV5-5 and TRBJ2-1): DAGVTQSPTHLIKTRGQQVTLRCSPISGHKSVSWYQQVLGQGPQFIFQYYEKEERGRGNFPDRFSARQFPNYSSELNVNALLLGDSALYLCASNQGGRSYNEQFFGPGTRLTVL.

The chain recombines TRBV2 with TRBJ2-7; D perhaps matches TRBD1 (5 bases). CDR3 size: 16 residues. CDR1 SNHLY and CDR2 FYNNEI come from the germline V gene. V was cut by 4 bases and J by 0 bases, with 16 bases left in between. CDR3 coding DNA: TGTGCCAGCAGTGCTCAGGGTACGGGTAACTCCTACGAGCAGTACTTC. It yields the protein CASSAQGTGNSYEQYF.